This TCR beta chain appears in the sequencing data of a study of early T cells in non-severe SARS-CoV-2 infection. Tagging with unique molecular identifiers was applied to individual cDNA molecules. TCRdb reprocessed the 5' RACE reads via MiXCR and lists one record per CDR3 protein. The sample consists of fewer than 85,000 distinct CDR3 sequences, approximately 12% of them appearing once. This CDR3 spans 11 amino acids. V lost 4 bases, J lost 6 bases, and 7 bases lay in between. Germline loops: CDR1 SQVTM, CDR2 ANQGSEA. Sequenced sample: whole blood. The sequence was collected from an adult who was a healthcare worker with PCR-confirmed SARS-CoV-2 infection or an uninfected control (not recorded which). The chain is built from TRBV29-1 and TRBJ2-4; no clear D. CDR3 sequence reads: CSVVNGNIQYF. The CDR3 DNA reads as TGCAGCGTTGTGAATGGAAACATTCAGTACTTC.